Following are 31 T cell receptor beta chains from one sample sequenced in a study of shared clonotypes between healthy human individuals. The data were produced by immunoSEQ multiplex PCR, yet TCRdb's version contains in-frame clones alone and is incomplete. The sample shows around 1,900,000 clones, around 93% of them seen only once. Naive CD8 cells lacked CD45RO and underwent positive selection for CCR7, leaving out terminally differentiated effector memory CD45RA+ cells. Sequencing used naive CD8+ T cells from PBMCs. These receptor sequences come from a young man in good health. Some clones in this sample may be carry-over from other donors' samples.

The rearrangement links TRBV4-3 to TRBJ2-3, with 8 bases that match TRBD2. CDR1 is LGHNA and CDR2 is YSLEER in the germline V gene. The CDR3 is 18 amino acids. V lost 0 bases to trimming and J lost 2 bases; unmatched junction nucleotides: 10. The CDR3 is CASSQEPTPSGLTDTQYF. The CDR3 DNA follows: TGCGCCAGCAGCCAAGAGCCGACCCCTAGCGGGCTCACAGATACGCAGTATTTT.

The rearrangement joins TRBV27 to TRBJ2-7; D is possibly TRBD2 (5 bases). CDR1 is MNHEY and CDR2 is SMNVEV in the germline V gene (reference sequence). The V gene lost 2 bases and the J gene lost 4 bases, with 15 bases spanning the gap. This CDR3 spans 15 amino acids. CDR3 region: CASSLVKTEVYEQYF. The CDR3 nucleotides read TGTGCCAGCAGTTTAGTCAAAACGGAGGTATACGAGCAGTACTTC.

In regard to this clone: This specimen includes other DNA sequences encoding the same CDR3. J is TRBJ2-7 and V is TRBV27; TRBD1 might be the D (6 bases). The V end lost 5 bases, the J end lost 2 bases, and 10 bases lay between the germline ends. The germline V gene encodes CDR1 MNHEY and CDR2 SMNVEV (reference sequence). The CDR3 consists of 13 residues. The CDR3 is CASSPTGPYEQYF. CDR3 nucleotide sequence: TGTGCCAGCAGTCCTACAGGGCCCTACGAGCAGTACTTC.

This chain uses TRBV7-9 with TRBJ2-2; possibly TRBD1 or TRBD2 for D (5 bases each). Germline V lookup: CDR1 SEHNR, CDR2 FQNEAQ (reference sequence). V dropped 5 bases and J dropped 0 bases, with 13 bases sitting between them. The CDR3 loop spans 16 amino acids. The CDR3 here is CASSPWDAANTGELFF. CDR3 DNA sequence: TGTGCCAGCAGCCCTTGGGACGCTGCGAACACCGGGGAGCTGTTTTTT. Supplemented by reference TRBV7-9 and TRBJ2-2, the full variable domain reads DTGVSQNPRHKITKRGQNVTFRCDPISEHNRLYWYRQTLGQGPEFLTYFQNEAQLEKSRLLSDRFSAERPKGSFSTLEIQRTEQGDSAMYLCASSPWDAANTGELFFGEGSRLTVL.

CDR3 sequence reads: CASSLSRFETQYF. CDR3 in DNA: TGTGCCAGCAGTTTATCTAGATTCGAGACCCAGTACTTC. V gene TRBV28 combines with J gene TRBJ2-5; D gene unclear. This CDR3 spans 13 amino acids. The V end was cut by 1 base, the J end by 5 bases, with 8 bases between. Germline V CDR1 and CDR2: MDHEN, SYDVKM. Together with reference TRBV28 and TRBJ2-5, the CDR3 gives the full variable domain: DVKVTQSSRYLVKRTGEKVFLECVQDMDHENMFWYRQDPGLGLRLIYFSYDVKMKEKGDIPEGYSVSREKKERFSLILESASTNQTSMYLCASSLSRFETQYFGPGTRLLVL.

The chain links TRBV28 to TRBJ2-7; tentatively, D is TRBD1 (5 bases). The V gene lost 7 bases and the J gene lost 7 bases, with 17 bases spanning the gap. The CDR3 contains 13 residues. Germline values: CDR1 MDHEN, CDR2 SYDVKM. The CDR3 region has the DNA TGTGCCAGCACCTCAAGGGGCTCAGGTGAGCAGTACTTC. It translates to CASTSRGSGEQYF. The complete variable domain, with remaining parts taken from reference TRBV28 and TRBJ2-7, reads DVKVTQSSRYLVKRTGEKVFLECVQDMDHENMFWYRQDPGLGLRLIYFSYDVKMKEKGDIPEGYSVSREKKERFSLILESASTNQTSMYLCASTSRGSGEQYFGPGTRLTVT.

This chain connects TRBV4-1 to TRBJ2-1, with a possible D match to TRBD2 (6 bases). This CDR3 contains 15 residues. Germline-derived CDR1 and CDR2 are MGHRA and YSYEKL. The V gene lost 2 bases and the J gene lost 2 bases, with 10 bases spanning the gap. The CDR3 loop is CASSQLSGTYNEQFF. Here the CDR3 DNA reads TGCGCCAGCAGCCAACTTAGCGGAACCTACAATGAGCAGTTCTTC.

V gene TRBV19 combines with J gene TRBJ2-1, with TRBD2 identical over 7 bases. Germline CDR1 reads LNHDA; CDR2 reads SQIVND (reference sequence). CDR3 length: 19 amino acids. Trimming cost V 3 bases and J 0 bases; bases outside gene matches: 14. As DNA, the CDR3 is TGTGCCAGTAGTATGACTAGCAGGTCATTTGCTAGCTCCTACAATGAGCAGTTCTTC. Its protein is CASSMTSRSFASSYNEQFF.

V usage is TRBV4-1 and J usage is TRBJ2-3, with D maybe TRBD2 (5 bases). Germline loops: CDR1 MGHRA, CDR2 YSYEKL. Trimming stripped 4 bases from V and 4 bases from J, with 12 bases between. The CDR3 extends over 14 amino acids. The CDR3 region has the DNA TGCGCCAGCAGCCCTGTCGGGAATGCAGATACGCAGTATTTT. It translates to CASSPVGNADTQYF.

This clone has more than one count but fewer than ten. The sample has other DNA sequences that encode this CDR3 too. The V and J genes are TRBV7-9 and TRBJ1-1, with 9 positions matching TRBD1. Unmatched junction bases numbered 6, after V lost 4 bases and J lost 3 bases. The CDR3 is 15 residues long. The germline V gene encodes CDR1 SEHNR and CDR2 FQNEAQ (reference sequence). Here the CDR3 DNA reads TGTGCCAGCAGCTCCCCGGGACAGGGCTACACTGAAGCTTTCTTT. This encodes CASSSPGQGYTEAFF.

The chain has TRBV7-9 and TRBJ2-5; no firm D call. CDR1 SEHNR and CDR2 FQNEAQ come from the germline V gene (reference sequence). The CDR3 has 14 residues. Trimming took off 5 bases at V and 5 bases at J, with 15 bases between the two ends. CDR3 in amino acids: CASSLGPTWETQYF. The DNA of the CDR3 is TGTGCCAGCAGCCTCGGACCGACGTGGGAGACCCAGTACTTC.

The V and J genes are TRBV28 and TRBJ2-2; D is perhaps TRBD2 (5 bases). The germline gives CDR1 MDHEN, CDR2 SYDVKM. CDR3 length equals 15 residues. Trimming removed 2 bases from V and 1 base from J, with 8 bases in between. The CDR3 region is CASSLTGWNTGELFF. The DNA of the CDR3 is TGTGCCAGCAGTTTAACGGGATGGAACACCGGGGAGCTGTTTTTT.

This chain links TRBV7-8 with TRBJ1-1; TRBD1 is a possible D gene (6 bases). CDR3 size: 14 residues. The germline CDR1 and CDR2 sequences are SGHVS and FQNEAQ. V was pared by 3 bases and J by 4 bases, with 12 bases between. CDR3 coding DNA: TGTGCCAGCAGCTTTTCCAGGGGCGGCACTGAAGCTTTCTTT. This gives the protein CASSFSRGGTEAFF.

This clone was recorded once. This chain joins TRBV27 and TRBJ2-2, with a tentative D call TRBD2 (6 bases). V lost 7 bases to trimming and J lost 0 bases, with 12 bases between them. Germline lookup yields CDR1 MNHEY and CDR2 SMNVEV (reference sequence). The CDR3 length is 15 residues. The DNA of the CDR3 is TGTGCCAGCACCGGCGGGACTGCGAACACCGGGGAGCTGTTTTTT. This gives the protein CASTGGTANTGELFF.

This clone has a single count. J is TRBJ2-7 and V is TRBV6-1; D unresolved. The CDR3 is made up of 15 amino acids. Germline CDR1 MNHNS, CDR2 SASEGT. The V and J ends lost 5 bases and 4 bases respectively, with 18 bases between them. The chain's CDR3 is CASSHDQNPGYEQYF. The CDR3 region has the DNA TGTGCCAGCAGTCACGACCAAAATCCGGGTTACGAGCAGTACTTC.

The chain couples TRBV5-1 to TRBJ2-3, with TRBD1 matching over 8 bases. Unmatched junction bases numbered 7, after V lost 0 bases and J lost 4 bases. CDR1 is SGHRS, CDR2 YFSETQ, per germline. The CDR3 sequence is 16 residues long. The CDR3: CASSLVGGQGADTQYF. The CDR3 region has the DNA TGCGCCAGCAGCTTGGTTGGTGGACAGGGCGCAGATACGCAGTATTTT.

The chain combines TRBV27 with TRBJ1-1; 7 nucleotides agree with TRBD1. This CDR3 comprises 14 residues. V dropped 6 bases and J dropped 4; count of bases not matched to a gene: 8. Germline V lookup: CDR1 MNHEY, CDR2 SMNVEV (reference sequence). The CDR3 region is CASSPTGVGTEAFF. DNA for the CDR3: TGTGCCAGCAGCCCTACAGGGGTGGGCACTGAAGCTTTCTTT.

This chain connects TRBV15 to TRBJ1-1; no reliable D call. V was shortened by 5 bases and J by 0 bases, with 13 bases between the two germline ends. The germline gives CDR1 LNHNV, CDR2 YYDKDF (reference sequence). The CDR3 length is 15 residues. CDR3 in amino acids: CATSVGPRMNTEAFF. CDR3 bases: TGTGCCACCAGCGTCGGACCGAGAATGAACACTGAAGCTTTCTTT.

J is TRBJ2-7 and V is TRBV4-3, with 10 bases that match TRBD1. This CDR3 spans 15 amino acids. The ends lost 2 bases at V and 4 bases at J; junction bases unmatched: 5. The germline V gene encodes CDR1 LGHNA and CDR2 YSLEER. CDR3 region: CASSQRTGGAYEQYF. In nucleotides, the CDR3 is TGCGCCAGCAGCCAACGGACAGGGGGTGCATACGAGCAGTACTTC.

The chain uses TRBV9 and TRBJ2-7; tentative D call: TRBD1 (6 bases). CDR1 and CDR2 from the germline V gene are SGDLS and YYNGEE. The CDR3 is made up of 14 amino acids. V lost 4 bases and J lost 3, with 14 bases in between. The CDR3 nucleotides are TGTGCCAGCAGCCAACAGGGTTTGGGCTACGAGCAGTACTTC. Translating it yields CASSQQGLGYEQYF.

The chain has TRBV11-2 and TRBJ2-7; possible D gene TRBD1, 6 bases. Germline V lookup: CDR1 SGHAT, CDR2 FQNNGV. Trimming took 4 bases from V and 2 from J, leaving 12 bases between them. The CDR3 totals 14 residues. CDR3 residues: CASSSRQDAYEQYF. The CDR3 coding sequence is TGTGCCAGCAGCTCTCGACAGGACGCCTACGAGCAGTACTTC.

DNA of the CDR3: TGTGCCAGCAGTTTATCCCGAGCAGTCACAGATACGCAGTATTTT. Residues: CASSLSRAVTDTQYF. The chain links TRBV27 to TRBJ2-3; D unresolved. With 0 bases removed from V and 2 bases from J, the gap between germline ends came to 9 bases. This CDR3 region has 15 residues. Per the germline V gene, CDR1 is MNHEY and CDR2 is SMNVEV (reference sequence).

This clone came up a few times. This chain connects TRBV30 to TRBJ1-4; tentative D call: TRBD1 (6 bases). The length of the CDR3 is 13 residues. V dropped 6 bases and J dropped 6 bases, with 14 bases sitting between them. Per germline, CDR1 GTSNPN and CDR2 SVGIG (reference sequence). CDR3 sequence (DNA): TGTGCCTGCCGGGACATGTCGGATGAAAAACTGTTTTTT. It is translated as CACRDMSDEKLFF.

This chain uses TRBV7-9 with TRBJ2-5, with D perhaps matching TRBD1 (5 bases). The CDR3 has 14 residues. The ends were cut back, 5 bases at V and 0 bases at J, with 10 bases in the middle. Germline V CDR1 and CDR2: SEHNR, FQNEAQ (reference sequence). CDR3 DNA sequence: TGTGCCAGCAGCCTCCAGGGTAACCAAGAGACCCAGTACTTC. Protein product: CASSLQGNQETQYF.

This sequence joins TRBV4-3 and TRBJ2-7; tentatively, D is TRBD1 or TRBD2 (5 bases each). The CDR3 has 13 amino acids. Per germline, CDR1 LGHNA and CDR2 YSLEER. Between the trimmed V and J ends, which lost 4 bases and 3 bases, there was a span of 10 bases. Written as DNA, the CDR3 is TGCGCCAGCAGCCCTGGGACGTTCTACGAGCAGTACTTC. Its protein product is CASSPGTFYEQYF.

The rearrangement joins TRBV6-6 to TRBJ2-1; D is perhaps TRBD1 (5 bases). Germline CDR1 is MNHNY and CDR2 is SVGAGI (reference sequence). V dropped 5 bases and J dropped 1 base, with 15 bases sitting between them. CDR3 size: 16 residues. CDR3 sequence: CASSLGVAASYNEQFF. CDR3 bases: TGTGCCAGCAGTCTAGGGGTTGCCGCGTCCTACAATGAGCAGTTCTTC.

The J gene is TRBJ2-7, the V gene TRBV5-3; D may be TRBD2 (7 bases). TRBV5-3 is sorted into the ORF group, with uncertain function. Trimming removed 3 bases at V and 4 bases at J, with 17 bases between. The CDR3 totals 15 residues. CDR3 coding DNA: TGTGCCAGAAGCTCAAAGCGGGGACAATTTTACGAGCAGTACTTC. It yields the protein CARSSKRGQFYEQYF.

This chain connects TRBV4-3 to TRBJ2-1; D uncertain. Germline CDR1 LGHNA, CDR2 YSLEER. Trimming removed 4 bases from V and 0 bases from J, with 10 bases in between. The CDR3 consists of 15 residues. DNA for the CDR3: TGCGCCAGCAGCCCCGTCCAGAGCTCCTACAATGAGCAGTTCTTC. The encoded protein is CASSPVQSSYNEQFF.

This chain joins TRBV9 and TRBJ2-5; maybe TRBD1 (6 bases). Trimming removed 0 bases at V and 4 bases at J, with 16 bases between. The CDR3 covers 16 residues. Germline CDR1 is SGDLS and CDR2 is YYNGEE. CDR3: CASSVEGRGWGETQYF. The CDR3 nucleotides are TGTGCCAGCAGCGTAGAGGGCAGGGGCTGGGGAGAGACCCAGTACTTC.

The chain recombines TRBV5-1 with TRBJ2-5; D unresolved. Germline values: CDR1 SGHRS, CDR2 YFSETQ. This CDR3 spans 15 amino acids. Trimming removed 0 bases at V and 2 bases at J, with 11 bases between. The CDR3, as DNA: TGCGCCAGCAGCTTGGGACGGAACACGCAAGAGACCCAGTACTTC. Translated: CASSLGRNTQETQYF.

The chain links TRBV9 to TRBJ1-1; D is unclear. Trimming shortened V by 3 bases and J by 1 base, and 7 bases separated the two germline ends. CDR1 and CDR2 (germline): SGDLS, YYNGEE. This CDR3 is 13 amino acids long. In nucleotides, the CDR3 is TGTGCCAGCAGCGGCGCATGGAACACTGAAGCTTTCTTT. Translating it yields CASSGAWNTEAFF.